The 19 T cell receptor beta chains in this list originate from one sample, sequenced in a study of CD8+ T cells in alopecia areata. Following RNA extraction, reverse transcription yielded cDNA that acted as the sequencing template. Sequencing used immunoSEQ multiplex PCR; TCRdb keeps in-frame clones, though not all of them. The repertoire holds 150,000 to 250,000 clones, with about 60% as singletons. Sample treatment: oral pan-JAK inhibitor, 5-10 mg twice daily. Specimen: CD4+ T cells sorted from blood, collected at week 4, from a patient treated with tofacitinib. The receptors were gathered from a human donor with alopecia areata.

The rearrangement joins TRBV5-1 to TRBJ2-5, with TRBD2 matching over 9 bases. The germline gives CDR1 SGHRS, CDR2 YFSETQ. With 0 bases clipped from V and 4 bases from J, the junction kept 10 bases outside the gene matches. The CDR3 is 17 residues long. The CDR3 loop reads CASSLDLAGRIIETQYF. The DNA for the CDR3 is TGCGCCAGCAGCTTGGATCTAGCGGGGAGAATAATAGAGACCCAGTACTTC.

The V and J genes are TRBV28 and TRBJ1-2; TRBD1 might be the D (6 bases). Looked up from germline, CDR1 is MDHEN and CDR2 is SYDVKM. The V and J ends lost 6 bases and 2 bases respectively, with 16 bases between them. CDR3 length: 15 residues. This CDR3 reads CASSAQQGANYGYTF. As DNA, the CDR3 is TGTGCCAGCAGCGCCCAACAGGGAGCAAACTATGGCTACACCTTC.

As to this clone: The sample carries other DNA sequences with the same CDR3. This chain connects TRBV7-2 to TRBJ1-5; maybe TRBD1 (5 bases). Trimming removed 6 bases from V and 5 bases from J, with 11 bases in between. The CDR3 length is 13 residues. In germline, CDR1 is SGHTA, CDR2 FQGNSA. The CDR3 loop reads CASSLGPDQPQHF. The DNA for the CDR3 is TGTGCCAGCAGTCTGGGGCCGGATCAGCCCCAGCATTTT.

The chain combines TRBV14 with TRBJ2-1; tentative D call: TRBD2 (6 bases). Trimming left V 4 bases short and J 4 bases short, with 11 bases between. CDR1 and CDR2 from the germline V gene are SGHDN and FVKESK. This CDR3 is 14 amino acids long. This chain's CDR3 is CASSRAGGYNEQFF. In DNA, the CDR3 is TGTGCCAGCAGCCGGGCCGGGGGATACAATGAGCAGTTCTTC.

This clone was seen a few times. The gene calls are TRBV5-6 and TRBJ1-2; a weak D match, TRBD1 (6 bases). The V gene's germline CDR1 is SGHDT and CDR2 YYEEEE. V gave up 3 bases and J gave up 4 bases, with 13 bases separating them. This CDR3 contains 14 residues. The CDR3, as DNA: TGTGCCAGCAGCTACAGGACAGCCCCCTATGGCTACACCTTC. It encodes CASSYRTAPYGYTF. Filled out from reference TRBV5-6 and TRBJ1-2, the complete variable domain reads DAGVTQSPTHLIKTRGQQVTLRCSPKSGHDTVSWYQQALGQGPQFIFQYYEEEERQRGNFPDRFSGHQFPNYSSELNVNALLLGDSALYLCASSYRTAPYGYTFGSGTRLTVV.

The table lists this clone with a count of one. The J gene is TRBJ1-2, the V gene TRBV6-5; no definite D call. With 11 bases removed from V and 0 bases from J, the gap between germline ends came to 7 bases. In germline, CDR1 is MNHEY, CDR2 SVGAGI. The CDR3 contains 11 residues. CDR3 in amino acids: CAARANYGYTF. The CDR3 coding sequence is TGTGCCGCCCGGGCTAACTATGGCTACACCTTC.

The CDR3 sequence is CASSVSGGAGQPQHF. DNA of the CDR3: TGTGCCAGCAGCGTATCAGGGGGCGCGGGACAGCCCCAGCATTTT. The chain employs TRBV9 and TRBJ1-5, with 8 bases matching TRBD1. The CDR3 has 15 residues. J gave up 7 bases and V 1 base, and 7 bases lay outside the gene matches. CDR1 and CDR2 (germline): SGDLS, YYNGEE.

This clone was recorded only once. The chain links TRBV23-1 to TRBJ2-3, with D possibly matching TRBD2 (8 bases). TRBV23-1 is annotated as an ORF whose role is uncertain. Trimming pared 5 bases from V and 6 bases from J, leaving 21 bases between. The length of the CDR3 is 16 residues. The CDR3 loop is CASSGRTGPSGDTQYF. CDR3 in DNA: TGCGCCAGCAGTGGCCGGACAGGTCCTAGCGGGGATACGCAGTATTTT.

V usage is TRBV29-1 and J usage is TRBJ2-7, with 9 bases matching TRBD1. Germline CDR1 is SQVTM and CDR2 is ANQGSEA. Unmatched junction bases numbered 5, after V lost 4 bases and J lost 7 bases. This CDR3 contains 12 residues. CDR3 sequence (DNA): TGCAGCGTTGGACAGGGGGTAAATGAGCAGTACTTC. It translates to CSVGQGVNEQYF.

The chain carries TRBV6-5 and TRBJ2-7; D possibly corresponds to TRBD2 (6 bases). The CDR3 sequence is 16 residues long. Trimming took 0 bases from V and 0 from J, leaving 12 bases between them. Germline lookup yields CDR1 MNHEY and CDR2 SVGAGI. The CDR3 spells CASSYSRRGRSYEQYF. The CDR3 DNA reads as TGTGCCAGCAGTTACTCGAGGCGGGGTCGCTCCTACGAGCAGTACTTC.

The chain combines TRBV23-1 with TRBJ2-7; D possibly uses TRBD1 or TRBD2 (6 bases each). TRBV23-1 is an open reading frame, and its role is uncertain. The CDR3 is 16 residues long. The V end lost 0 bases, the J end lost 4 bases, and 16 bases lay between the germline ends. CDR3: CASSQSYGEGGYEQYF. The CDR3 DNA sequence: TGCGCCAGCAGTCAATCCTATGGTGAAGGGGGGTACGAGCAGTACTTC.

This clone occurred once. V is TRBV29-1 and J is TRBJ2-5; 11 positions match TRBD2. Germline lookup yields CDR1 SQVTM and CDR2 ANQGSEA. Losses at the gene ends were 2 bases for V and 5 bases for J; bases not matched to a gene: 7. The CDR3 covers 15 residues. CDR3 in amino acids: CSVETSGGLGETQYF. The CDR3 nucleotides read TGCAGCGTTGAAACTAGCGGGGGACTAGGGGAGACCCAGTACTTC.

CDR3 bases: TGCAGCTCGCGGACAGGCACAGATACGCAGTATTTT. Translating it yields CSSRTGTDTQYF. The genes are TRBV29-1 and TRBJ2-3, with D possibly matching TRBD1 (6 bases). The germline gives CDR1 SQVTM, CDR2 ANQGSEA. The CDR3 is made up of 12 amino acids. V lost 8 bases and J lost 1, with 10 bases in between.

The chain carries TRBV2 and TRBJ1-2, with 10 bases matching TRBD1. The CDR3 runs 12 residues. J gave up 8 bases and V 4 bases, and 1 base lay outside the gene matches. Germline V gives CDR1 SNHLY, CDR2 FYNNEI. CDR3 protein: CASSGTGGGYTF. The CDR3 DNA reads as TGTGCCAGCAGTGGGACAGGGGGAGGCTACACCTTC.

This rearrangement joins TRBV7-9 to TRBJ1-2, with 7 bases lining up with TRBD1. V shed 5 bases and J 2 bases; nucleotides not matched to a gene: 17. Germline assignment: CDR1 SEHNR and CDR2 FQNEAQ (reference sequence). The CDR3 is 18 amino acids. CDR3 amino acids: CASSVNPGQRPWNYGYTF. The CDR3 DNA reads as TGTGCCAGCAGCGTTAATCCGGGACAGAGGCCCTGGAACTATGGCTACACCTTC.

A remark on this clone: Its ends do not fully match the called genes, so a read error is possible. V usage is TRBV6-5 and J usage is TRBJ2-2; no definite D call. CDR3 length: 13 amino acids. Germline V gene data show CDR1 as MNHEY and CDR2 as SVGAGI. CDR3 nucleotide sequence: TGTGCCATCAGTGAGTCGAGTCCCGGGGAGCTGTTTTTT. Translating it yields CAISESSPGELFF.

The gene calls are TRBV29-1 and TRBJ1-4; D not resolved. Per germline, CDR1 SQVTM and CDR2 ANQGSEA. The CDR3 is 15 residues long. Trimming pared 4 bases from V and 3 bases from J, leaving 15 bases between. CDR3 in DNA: TGCAGCGTTGTTGACGACTGGCGGTCTAATGAAAAACTGTTTTTT. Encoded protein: CSVVDDWRSNEKLFF.

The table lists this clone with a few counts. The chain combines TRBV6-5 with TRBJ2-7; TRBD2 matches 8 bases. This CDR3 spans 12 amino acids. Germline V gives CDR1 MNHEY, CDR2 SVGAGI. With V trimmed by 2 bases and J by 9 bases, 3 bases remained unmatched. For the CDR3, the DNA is TGTGCCAGCAGTTACGGCGGGGGGAGGCAGTACTTC. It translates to CASSYGGGRQYF.

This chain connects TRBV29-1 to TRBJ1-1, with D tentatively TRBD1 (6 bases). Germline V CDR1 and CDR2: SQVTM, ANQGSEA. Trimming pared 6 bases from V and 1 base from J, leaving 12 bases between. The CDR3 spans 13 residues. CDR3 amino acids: CSVAGASNTEAFF. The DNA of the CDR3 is TGCAGCGTAGCAGGGGCCTCGAACACTGAAGCTTTCTTT. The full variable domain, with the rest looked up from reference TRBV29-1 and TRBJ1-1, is SAVISQKPSRDICQRGTSLTIQCQVDSQVTMMFWYRQQPGQSLTLIATANQGSEATYESGFVIDKFPISRPNLTFSTLTVSNMSPEDSSIYLCSVAGASNTEAFFGQGTRLTVV.